A selection of T cell receptor beta chains follows, all from one sample in a study of post-analysis software for immune sequencing data. TCRdb re-derived calls from the PCR reads in MiXCR, one entry per CDR3 protein. The sample has roughly 800,000 distinct CDR3 sequences, roughly 27% seen once. Sequenced material: blood. The receptors originated from a girl between 5 and 17 years old with multiple sclerosis. Each CDR3 is given with its conserved first and last residue. The D gene is left open where the match is weak. Clone size is not always given. Where it is, it says once, few, many or a class for expanded clones.

V gene,J gene,clone size,D gene,CDR3 protein,CDR3 DNA
TRBV28,TRBJ2-5,-,-,CASSSWLQGEGETQYF,TGTGCCAGCAGTAGCTGGTTACAGGGCGAAGGAGAGACCCAGTACTTC
TRBV6-4,TRBJ2-3,many,TRBD1,CASSDSAGQGENTQYF,TGTGCCAGCAGTGACTCCGCCGGACAGGGGGAAAATACGCAGTATTTT
TRBV20-1,TRBJ2-5,-,-,CSARLVGGRGETQYF,TGCAGTGCTAGACTCGTCGGAGGCCGGGGGGAGACCCAGTACTTC
TRBV6-6,TRBJ1-6,few,TRBD1,CASSPRDRNNSPLHF,TGTGCCAGCAGCCCCCGGGACAGGAATAATTCACCCCTCCACTTT
TRBV7-2,TRBJ1-6,-,TRBD1,CASSTQGAVGPLHF,TGTGCCAGCAGCACACAGGGGGCCGTCGGACCCCTCCACTTT
TRBV10-3,TRBJ1-5,few,TRBD1,CATQIDRAQPQHF,TGTGCCACCCAAATTGACAGGGCTCAGCCCCAGCATTTT
TRBV5-1,TRBJ2-1,-,-,CASSPRGRSNEQFF,TGCGCCAGCAGTCCCAGGGGTAGGTCCAATGAGCAGTTCTTC
TRBV20-1,TRBJ1-5,-,-,CSATTEPGQPQHF,TGCAGTGCCACGACGGAGCCTGGACAGCCCCAGCATTTT
TRBV5-1,TRBJ2-1,-,-,CASSVGGTNEQFF,TGCGCCAGCAGTGTAGGCGGGACCAATGAGCAGTTCTTC
TRBV3-1,TRBJ1-2,-,-,CASSQDPRAYGYTF,TGTGCCAGCAGCCAAGACCCCCGGGCCTATGGCTACACCTTC